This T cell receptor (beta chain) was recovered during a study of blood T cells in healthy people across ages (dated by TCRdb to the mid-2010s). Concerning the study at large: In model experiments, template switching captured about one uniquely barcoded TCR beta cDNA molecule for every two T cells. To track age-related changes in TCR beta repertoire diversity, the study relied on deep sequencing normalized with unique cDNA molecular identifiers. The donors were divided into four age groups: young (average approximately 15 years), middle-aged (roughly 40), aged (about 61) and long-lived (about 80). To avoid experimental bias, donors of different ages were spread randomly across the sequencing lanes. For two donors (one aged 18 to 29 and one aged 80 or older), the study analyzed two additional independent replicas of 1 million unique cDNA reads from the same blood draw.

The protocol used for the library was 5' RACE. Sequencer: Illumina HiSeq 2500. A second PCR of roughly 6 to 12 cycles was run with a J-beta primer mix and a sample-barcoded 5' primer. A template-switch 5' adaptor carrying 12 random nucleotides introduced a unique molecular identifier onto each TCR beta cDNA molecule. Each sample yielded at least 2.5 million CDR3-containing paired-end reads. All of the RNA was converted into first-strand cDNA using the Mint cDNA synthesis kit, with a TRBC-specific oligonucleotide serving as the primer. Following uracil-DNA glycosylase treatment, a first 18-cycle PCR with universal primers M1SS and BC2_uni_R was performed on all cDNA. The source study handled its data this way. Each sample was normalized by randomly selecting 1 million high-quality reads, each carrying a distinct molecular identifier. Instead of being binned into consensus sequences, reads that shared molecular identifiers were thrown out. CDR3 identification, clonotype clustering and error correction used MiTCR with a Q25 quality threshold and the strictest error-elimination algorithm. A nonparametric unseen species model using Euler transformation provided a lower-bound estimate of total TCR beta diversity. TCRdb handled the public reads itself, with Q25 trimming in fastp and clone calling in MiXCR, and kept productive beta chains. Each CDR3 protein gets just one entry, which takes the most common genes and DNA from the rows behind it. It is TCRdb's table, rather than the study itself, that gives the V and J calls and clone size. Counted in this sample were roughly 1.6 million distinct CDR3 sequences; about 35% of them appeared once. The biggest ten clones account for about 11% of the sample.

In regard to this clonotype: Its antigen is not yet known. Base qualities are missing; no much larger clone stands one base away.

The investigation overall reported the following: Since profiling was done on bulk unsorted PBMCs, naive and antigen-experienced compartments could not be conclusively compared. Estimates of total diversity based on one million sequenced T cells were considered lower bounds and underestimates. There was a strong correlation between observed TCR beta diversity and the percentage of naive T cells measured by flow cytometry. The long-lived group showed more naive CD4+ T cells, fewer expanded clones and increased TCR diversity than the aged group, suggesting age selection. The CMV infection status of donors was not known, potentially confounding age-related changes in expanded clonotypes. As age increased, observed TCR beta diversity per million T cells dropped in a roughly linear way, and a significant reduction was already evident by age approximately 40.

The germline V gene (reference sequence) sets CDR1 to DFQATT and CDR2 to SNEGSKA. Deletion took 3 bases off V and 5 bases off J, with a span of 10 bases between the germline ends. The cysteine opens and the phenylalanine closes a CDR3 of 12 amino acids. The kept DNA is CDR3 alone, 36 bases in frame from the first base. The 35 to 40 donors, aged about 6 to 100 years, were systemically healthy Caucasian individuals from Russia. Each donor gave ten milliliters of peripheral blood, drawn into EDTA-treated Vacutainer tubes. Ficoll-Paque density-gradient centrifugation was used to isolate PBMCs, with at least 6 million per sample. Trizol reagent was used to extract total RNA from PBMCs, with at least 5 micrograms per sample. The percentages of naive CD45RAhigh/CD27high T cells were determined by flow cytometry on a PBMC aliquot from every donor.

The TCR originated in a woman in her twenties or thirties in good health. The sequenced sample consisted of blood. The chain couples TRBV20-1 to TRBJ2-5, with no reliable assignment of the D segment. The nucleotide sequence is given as TGCAGTGCTAGGGAAACCGGGGAGACCCAGTACTTC. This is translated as CSARETGETQYF.